The T cell receptor (beta chain) described here comes from a study of cytomegalovirus exposure and HLA in healthy donors. Trimming cost V 4 bases and J 7 bases, with 15 bases left between them. The CDR3 is made up of 14 amino acids. CDR1 SGHTS and CDR2 YDEGEE come from the germline V gene. About this clone: The antigen is not known.

Some clones are missing from TCRdb's copy, which holds only in-frame ones; the method was immunoSEQ multiplex PCR. The sample yields 150,000 to 200,000 clones, about 86% seen once. Whole-study results and caveats: The tendency of first-cohort TCR clusters to co-occur in the 90 to 150 validation repertoires was the finding of a later analysis. Associated with cytomegalovirus, according to the listing, were fewer than 200 TCR beta chains.

Sequencing input: PBMCs. The clonotype was recovered from a young woman in good health and CMV-seronegative. V usage is TRBV5-8 and J usage is TRBJ1-5; maybe TRBD1 (5 bases). Here the CDR3 DNA reads TGTGCCAGCAGCCGGGAGCCGGGGCAGCAGCCCCAGCATTTT. Residues: CASSREPGQQPQHF.